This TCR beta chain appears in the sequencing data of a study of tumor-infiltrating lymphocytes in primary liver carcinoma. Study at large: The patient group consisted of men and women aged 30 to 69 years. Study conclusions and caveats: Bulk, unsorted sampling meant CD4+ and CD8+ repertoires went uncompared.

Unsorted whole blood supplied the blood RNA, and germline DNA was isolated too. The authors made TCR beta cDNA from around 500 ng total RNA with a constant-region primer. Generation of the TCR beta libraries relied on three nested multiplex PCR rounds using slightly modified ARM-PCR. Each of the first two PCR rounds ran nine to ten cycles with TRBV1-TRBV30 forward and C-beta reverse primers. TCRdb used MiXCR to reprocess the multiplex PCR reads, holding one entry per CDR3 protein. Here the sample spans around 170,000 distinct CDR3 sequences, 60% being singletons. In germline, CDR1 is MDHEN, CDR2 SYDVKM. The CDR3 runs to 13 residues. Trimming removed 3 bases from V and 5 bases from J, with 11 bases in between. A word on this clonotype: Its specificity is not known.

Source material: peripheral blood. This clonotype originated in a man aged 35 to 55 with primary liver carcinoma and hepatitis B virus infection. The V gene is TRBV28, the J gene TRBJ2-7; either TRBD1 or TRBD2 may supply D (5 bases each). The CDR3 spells CASSFRAGHEQYF. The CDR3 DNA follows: TGTGCCAGCAGTTTCAGGGCGGGCCACGAGCAGTACTTC. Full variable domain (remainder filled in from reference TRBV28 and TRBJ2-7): DVKVTQSSRYLVKRTGEKVFLECVQDMDHENMFWYRQDPGLGLRLIYFSYDVKMKEKGDIPEGYSVSREKKERFSLILESASTNQTSMYLCASSFRAGHEQYFGPGTRLTVT.